The 11 T cell receptor beta chains given below trace back to one sample, sequenced in a study of cytomegalovirus exposure and HLA in healthy donors. In the PCR, 60 Vbeta and 13 Jbeta primers were used. Generated by immunoSEQ multiplex PCR, the TCRdb table keeps only in-frame clones and is missing some. The data hold about 120,000 clones, with approximately 72% observed a single time. Sequencing was carried out using PBMCs. Every receptor here comes from a man between 18 and 35 years old in good health and CMV-seronegative.

This clone came up a few times. The V gene is TRBV6-5, the J gene TRBJ1-3, with TRBD1 identical over 7 bases. CDR1 is MNHEY and CDR2 is SVGAGI in the germline V gene. This CDR3 comprises 15 residues. Losses at the gene ends were 6 bases for V and 0 bases for J; bases not matched to a gene: 5. The CDR3 bases are TGTGCCAGCAGCCGGGGACAGAGCTCTGGAAACACCATATATTTT. It codes for CASSRGQSSGNTIYF.

J is TRBJ2-7 and V is TRBV11-2; TRBD2 is a possible D gene (6 bases). The CDR3 is made up of 14 amino acids. Per germline, CDR1 SGHAT and CDR2 FQNNGV. Trimming cost V 3 bases and J 2 bases, with 11 bases left between them. CDR3 coding DNA: TGTGCCAGCAGCTTCGGGACTCAGACCTACGAGCAGTACTTC. Its translation: CASSFGTQTYEQYF.

The chain uses TRBV7-2 and TRBJ2-1; the match to TRBD2 covers 9 bases. The CDR3 spans 16 residues. V dropped 0 bases and J dropped 14; count of bases not matched to a gene: 14. Germline-derived CDR1 and CDR2 are SGHTA and FQGNSA. The CDR3 DNA sequence: TGTGCCAGCAGCTTAGCGGCTAGCGGGATTTTGCGATCCGAGTTCTTC. Amino acid sequence: CASSLAASGILRSEFF.

This clone occurred once. V and J are TRBV7-3 and TRBJ2-7; tentatively, D is TRBD1 (5 bases). V gave up 6 bases and J gave up 0 bases, with 15 bases separating them. The CDR3 has 15 amino acids. Germline V gene data show CDR1 as SGHTA and CDR2 as FQGTGA. CDR3 bases: TGTGCCAGCAGTCCGAAACCACAGGCCTCCTACGAGCAGTACTTC. Translated: CASSPKPQASYEQYF.

J is TRBJ1-3 and V is TRBV5-8; 8 nucleotides agree with TRBD1. In germline, CDR1 is SGHTS, CDR2 YDEGEE. The V gene end was trimmed by 5 bases and the J gene end by 2 bases; junction bases not matched to a gene: 3. The CDR3 loop spans 14 amino acids. CDR3 residues: CASRLTGAGNTIYF. In DNA form, the CDR3 reads TGTGCCAGCAGGCTGACAGGGGCTGGAAACACCATATATTTT.

The chain combines TRBV6-5 with TRBJ2-7; D is uncertain. This CDR3 is 13 amino acids long. Germline CDR1 MNHEY, CDR2 SVGAGI. Deletions cut 6 bases from V and 2 bases from J, with 11 bases between. The CDR3 protein is CASRSVPTYEQYF. In DNA, the CDR3 is TGTGCCAGCAGGTCGGTCCCCACCTACGAGCAGTACTTC.

V is TRBV6-1 and J is TRBJ1-2; 7 positions match TRBD1. The CDR3 runs to 15 residues. The germline V gene encodes CDR1 MNHNS and CDR2 SASEGT. V shed 5 bases and J 4 bases; nucleotides not matched to a gene: 10. The CDR3 DNA is TGTGCCAGCAGTCACACAGGGGCCGCCGGCTATGGCTACACCTTC. This sequence encodes CASSHTGAAGYGYTF.

The genes are TRBV19 and TRBJ1-3, with D maybe TRBD1 (5 bases). With 8 bases removed from V and 0 bases from J, the gap between germline ends came to 11 bases. The CDR3 totals 14 residues. CDR1 LNHDA and CDR2 SQIVND come from the germline V gene (reference sequence). The chain's CDR3 is CASYRGISGNTIYF. In DNA form, the CDR3 reads TGTGCCAGTTACCGGGGGATCTCTGGAAACACCATATATTTT.

V usage is TRBV7-2 and J usage is TRBJ1-2; D call uncertain. V dropped 5 bases and J dropped 0 bases, with 13 bases sitting between them. Germline V gene lookup returns CDR1 SGHTA and CDR2 FQGNSA. CDR3 length: 15 amino acids. The CDR3 nucleotides are TGTGCCAGCAGCAATCCCGGGGTATCTAACTATGGCTACACCTTC. This translates into CASSNPGVSNYGYTF. The full variable domain, its missing parts supplied by reference TRBV7-2 and TRBJ1-2, is GAGVSQSPSNKVTEKGKDVELRCDPISGHTALYWYRQSLGQGLEFLIYFQGNSAPDKSGLPSDRFSAERTGGSVSTLTIQRTQQEDSAVYLCASSNPGVSNYGYTFGSGTRLTVV.

The CDR3 sequence is CAISGVAGGYNEQFF. The CDR3 DNA reads TGTGCCATCAGCGGAGTAGCGGGGGGGTACAATGAGCAGTTCTTC. V is TRBV10-3 and J is TRBJ2-1; 11 nucleotides align to TRBD2. The junction had 5 bases not matched to a gene; V was cut back by 6 bases and J by 4 bases. The CDR3 spans 15 residues. Germline V gene data show CDR1 as ENHRY and CDR2 as SYGVKD.

The chain carries TRBV6-5 and TRBJ1-2; 7 nucleotides align to TRBD1. The CDR3 has 13 amino acids. The germline CDR1 and CDR2 sequences are MNHEY and SVGAGI. Unmatched junction bases numbered 8, after V lost 7 bases and J lost 6 bases. The CDR3 loop reads CASNPRQGNGYTF. CDR3 nucleotides: TGTGCCAGCAACCCGCGACAGGGAAATGGCTACACCTTC.